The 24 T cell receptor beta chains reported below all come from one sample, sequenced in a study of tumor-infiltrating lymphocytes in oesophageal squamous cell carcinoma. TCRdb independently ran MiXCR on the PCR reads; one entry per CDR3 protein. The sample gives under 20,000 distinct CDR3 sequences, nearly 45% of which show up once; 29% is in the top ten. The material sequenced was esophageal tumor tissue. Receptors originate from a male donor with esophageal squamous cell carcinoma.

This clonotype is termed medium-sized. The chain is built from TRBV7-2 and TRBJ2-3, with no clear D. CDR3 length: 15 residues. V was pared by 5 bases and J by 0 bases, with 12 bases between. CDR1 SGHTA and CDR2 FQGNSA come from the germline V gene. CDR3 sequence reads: CASSAVLVSTDTQYF. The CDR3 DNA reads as TGTGCCAGCAGCGCGGTTCTGGTGAGCACAGATACGCAGTATTTT. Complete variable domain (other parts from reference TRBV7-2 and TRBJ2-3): GAGVSQSPSNKVTEKGKDVELRCDPISGHTALYWYRQSLGQGLEFLIYFQGNSAPDKSGLPSDRFSAERTGGSVSTLTIQRTQQEDSAVYLCASSAVLVSTDTQYFGPGTRLTVL.

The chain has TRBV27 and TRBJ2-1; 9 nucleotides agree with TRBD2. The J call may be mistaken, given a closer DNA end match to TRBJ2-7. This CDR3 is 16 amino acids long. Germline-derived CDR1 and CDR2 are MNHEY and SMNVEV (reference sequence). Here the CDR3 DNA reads TGTGCCAGCAGCCGGCGTAGCGGGAGTTCCTACAATGAGCAGTACTTC. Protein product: CASSRRSGSSYNEQYF.

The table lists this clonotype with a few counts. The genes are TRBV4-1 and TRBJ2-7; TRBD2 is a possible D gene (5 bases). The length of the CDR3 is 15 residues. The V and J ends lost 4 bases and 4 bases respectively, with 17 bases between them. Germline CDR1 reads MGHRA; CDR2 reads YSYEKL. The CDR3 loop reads CASSPGPRANYEQYF. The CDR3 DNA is TGCGCCAGCAGCCCAGGCCCGAGGGCGAATTACGAGCAGTACTTC.

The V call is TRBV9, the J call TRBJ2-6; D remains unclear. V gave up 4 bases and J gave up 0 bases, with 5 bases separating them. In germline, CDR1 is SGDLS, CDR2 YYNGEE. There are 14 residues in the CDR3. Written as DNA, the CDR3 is TGTGCCAGCAGCCCCTACTCTGGGGCCAACGTCCTGACTTTC. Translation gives CASSPYSGANVLTF.

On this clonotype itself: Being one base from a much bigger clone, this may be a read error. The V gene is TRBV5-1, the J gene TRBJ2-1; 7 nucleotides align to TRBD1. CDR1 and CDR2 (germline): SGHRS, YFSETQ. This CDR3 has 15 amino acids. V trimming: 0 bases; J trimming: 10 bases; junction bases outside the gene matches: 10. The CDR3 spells CASSLGTGFSYEQFF. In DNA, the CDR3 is TGCGCCAGCAGCTTGGGGACAGGATTCTCCTACGAGCAGTTCTTC.

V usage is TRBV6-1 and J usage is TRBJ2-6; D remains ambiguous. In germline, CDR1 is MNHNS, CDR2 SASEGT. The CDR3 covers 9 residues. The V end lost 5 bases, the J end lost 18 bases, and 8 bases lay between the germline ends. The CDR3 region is CASSTMRTF. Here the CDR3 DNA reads TGTGCCAGCAGTACCATGCGGACTTTC.

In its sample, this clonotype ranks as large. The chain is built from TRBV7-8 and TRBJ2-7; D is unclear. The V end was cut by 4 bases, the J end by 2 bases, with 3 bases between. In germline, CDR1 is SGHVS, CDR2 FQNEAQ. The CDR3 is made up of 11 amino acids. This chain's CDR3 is CASSSAYEQYF. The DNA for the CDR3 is TGTGCCAGCAGCTCTGCCTACGAGCAGTACTTC.

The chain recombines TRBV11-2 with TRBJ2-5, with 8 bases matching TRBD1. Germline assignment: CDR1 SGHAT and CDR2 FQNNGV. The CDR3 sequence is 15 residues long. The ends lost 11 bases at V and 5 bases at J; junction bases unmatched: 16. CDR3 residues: CASNNRGERYETQYF. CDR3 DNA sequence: TGTGCCTCCAACAACAGGGGGGAGAGGTATGAGACCCAGTACTTC.

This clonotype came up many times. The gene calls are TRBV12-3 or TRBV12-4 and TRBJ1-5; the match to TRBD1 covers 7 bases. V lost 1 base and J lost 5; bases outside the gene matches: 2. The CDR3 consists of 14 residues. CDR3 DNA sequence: TGTGCCAGCAGTTTAGTCGGGACAGATCAGCCCCAGCATTTT. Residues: CASSLVGTDQPQHF.

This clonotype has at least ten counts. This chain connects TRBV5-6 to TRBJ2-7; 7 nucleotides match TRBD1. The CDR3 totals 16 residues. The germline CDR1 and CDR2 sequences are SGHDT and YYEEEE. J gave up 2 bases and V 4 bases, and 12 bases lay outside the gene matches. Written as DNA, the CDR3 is TGTGCCAGCAGCCTACTGGGGGCAGGGGGAACCTACGAGCAGTACTTC. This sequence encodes CASSLLGAGGTYEQYF. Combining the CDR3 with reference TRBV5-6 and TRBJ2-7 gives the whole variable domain DAGVTQSPTHLIKTRGQQVTLRCSPKSGHDTVSWYQQALGQGPQFIFQYYEEEERQRGNFPDRFSGHQFPNYSSELNVNALLLGDSALYLCASSLLGAGGTYEQYFGPGTRLTVT.

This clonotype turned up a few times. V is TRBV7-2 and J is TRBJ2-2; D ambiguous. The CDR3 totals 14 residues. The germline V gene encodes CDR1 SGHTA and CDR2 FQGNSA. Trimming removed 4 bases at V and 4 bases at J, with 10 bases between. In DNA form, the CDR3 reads TGTGCCAGCAGCTCATACAGCCGCACCGGGGAGCTGTTTTTT. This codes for CASSSYSRTGELFF.

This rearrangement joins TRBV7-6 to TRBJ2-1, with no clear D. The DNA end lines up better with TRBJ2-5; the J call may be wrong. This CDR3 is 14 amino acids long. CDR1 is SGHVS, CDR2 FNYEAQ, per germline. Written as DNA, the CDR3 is TGTGCCAGCAGTAGGCTGAGGCAGCAAGAGACCCAGTACTTC. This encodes CASSRLRQQETQYF.

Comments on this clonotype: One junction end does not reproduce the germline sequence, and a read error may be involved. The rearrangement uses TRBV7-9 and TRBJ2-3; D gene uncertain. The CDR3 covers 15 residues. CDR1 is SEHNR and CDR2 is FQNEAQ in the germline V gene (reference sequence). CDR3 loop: CASSLVDLPLGSDNF. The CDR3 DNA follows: TGTGCCAGCAGCTTAGTTGACCTTCCTTTGGGATCGGATAACTTC. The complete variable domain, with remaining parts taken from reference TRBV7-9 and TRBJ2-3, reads DTGVSQNPRHKITKRGQNVTFRCDPISEHNRLYWYRQTLGQGPEFLTYFQNEAQLEKSRLLSDRFSAERPKGSFSTLEIQRTEQGDSAMYLCASSLVDLPLGSDNFGPGTRLTVL.

This CDR3 is CASSQDALRSGANVLTF. In DNA, the CDR3 is TGTGCCAGCAGCCAAGACGCATTACGCTCTGGGGCCAACGTCCTGACTTTC. The V gene is TRBV4-2, the J gene TRBJ2-6; unclear D gene. V lost 0 bases and J 0 bases, leaving 9 bases between the germline ends. Per germline, CDR1 LGHNA and CDR2 YNFKEQ. The CDR3 sequence is 17 residues long.

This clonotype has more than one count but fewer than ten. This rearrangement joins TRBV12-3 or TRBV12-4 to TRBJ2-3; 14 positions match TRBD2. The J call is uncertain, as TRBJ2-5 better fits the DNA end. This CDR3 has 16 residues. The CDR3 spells CASNFGTSGSTETQYF. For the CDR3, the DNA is TGTGCCAGCAACTTCGGGACTAGCGGGAGCACAGAGACCCAGTACTTC.

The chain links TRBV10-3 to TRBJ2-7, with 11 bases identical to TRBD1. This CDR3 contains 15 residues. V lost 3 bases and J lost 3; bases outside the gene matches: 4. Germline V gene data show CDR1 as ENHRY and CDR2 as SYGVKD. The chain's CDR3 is CAISDWGTGGYEQYF. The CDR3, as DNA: TGTGCCATCAGTGACTGGGGGACAGGGGGCTACGAGCAGTACTTC.

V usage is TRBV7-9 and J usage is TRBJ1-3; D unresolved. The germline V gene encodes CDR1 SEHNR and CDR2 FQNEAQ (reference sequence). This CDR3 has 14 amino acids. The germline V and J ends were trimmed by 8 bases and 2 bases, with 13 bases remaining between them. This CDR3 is CASGPPGAGNTIYF. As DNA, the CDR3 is TGTGCCAGCGGACCCCCGGGCGCTGGAAACACCATATATTTT.

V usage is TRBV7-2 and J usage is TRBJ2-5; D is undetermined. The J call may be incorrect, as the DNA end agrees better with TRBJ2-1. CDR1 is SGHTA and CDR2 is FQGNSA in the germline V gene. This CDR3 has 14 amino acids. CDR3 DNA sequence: TGTGCCAGCAGCTTAGGGCAGGCCCACAATGAGCAGTTCTTC. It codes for CASSLGQAHNEQFF.

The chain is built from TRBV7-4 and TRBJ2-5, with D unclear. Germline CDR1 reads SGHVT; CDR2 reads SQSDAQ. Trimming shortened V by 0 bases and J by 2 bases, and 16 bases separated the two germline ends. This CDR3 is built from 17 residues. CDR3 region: CASSLAAGRYEQETQYF. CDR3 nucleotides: TGTGCCAGCAGCTTAGCGGCAGGTCGTTATGAGCAAGAGACCCAGTACTTC.

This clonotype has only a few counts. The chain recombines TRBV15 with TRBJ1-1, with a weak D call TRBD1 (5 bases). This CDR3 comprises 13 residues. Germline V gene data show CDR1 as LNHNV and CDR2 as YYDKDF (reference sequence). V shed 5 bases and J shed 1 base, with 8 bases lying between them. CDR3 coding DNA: TGTGCCACCAGCGACGGGACGAACACTGAAGCTTTCTTT. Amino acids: CATSDGTNTEAFF.

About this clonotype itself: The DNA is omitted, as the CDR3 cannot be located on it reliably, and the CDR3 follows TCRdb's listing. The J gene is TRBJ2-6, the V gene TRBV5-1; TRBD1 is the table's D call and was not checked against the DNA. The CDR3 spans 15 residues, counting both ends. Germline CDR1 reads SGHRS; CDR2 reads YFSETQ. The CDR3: CASSLWGGLWLHLRF.

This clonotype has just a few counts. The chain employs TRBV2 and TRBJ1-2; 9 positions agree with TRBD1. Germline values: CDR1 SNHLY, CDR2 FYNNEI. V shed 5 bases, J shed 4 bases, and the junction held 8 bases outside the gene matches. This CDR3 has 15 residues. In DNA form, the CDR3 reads TGTGCCAGCAGTTCCGACAGGGGGTCTGCCTATGGCTACACCTTC. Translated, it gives CASSSDRGSAYGYTF.

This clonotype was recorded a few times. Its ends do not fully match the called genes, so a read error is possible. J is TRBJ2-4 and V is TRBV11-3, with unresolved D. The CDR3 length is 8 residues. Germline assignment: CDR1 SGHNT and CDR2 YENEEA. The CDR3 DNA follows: TGTGCCAGCAGCTTAGTGACTTTC. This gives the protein CASSLVTF. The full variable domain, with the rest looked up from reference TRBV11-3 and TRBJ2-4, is EAGVVQSPRYKIIEKKQPVAFWCNPISGHNTLYWYLQNLGQGPELLIRYENEEAVDDSQLPKDRFSAERLKGVDSTLKIQPAELGDSAVYLCASSLVTFGAGTRLSVL.

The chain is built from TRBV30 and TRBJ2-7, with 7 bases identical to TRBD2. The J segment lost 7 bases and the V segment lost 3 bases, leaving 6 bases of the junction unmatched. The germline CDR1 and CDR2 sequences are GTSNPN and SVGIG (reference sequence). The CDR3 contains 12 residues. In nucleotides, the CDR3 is TGTGCCTGGAGCATAGCGGGCGATGAGCAGTACTTC. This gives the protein CAWSIAGDEQYF.